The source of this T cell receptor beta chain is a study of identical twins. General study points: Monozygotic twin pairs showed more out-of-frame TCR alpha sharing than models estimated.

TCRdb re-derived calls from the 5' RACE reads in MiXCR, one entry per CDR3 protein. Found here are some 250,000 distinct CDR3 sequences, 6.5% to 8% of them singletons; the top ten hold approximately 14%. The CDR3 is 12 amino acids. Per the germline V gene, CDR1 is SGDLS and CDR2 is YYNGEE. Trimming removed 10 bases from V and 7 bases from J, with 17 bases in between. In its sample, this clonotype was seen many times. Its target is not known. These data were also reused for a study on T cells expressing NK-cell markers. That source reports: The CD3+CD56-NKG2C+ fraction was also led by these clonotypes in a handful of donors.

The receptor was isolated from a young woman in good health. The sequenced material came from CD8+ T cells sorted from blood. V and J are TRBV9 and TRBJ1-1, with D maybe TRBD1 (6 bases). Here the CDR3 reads CASSQGTNEAFF. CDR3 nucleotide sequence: TGTGCCTCCTCTCAGGGGACCAATGAAGCTTTCTTT.